This entry describes one TCR beta chain. The V gene's germline CDR1 is SEHNR and CDR2 FQNEAQ (reference sequence). Losses at the gene ends were 5 bases for V and 2 bases for J; bases not matched to a gene: 6. The CDR3 loop spans 16 amino acids. What was sequenced were expressed TCRB transcripts, since all of the isolated RNA had been reverse transcribed. Produced via immunoSEQ multiplex PCR; TCRdb's table is partial and in-frame only. In the table there are fewer than 650,000 clones, 15% to 18% of which are singletons. This sample stems from a study of beta chain features in type 1 diabetes. V is TRBV7-9 and J is TRBJ1-5; 10 bases are shared with TRBD1. The receptor was derived from a young man in good health. Specimen: naive CD4+ T cells from blood. CDR3 DNA sequence: TGTGCCAGCAGCCTCGCGGGGACAGGGGGCAATCAGCCCCAGCATTTT. This sequence encodes CASSLAGTGGNQPQHF.